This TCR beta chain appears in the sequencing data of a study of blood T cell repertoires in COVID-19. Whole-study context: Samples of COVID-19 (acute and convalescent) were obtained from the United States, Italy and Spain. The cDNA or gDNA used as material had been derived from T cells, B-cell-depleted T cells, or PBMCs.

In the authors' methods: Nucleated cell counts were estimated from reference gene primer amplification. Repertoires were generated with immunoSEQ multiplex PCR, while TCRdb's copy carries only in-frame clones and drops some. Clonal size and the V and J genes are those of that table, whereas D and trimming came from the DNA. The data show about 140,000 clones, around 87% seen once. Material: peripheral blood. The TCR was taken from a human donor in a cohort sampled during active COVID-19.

CDR3 sequence: CAISESASGGAFNEQFF. CDR3 nucleotide sequence: TGTGCCATCAGTGAGTCAGCTAGCGGGGGGGCCTTCAATGAGCAGTTCTTC. The chain carries TRBV10-3 and TRBJ2-1; 12 positions match TRBD2. This CDR3 comprises 17 residues. Germline values: CDR1 ENHRY, CDR2 SYGVKD. The junction had 6 bases not matched to a gene; V was cut back by 0 bases and J by 6 bases.